Here is one T cell receptor beta chain with its context. Measured with immunoSEQ multiplex PCR; TCRdb has only the in-frame clones, and not every one. The sample carries 65,000 to 100,000 clones, around 80% recorded once. The sample is drawn from a study of T cell responses to AZD1222 COVID-19 vaccine. Germline V lookup: CDR1 LGHNT, CDR2 FRNRAP. CDR3 length: 15 amino acids. The V segment lost 1 base and the J segment 5 bases; nucleotides outside the gene matches: 4. This specimen consisted of peripheral blood, obtained on day 0 of AZD1222 vaccination. The clonotype originates from an adult in good health. The chain is built from TRBV12-5 and TRBJ2-1; TRBD2 aligns across 8 bases. The CDR3 spells CASGLDGGAHNEQFF. The CDR3 bases are TGTGCTAGTGGTTTGGACGGGGGGGCCCACAATGAGCAGTTCTTC.